This TCR beta chain was retrieved from a study of shared clonotypes between healthy human individuals. Looking at the study overall: Donor composition was two women and a few men, aged 18 to 49.

CD8 cells classed as naive were CD45RO-negative and positively selected for CCR7, excluding terminally differentiated effector memory CD45RA+ cells. The donors were all Caucasian adults (living in Nashville, Tennessee). Comments on this clone: What it recognizes is unknown.

TCRdb's table, derived via immunoSEQ multiplex PCR, lists solely in-frame clones and lacks some. The data hold some 2,100,000 clones, with 90% to 95% observed a single time. Trimming at V came to 0 bases and at J to 4 bases, leaving 3 bases not matched to a gene. Germline lookup yields CDR1 ENHRY and CDR2 SYGVKD. The CDR3 sequence is 16 residues long. Study-wide findings and caveats: Relative to memory subsets, naive subsets generally showed larger estimated richness. Clonotype sharing across a handful of donors was observed for 5% to 6.5% of naive CD4 clonotypes.

The clonotype was recovered from a man between 18 and 29 years old in good health. Some clones in this sample may be carry-over from other donors' samples. The rearrangement joins TRBV10-3 to TRBJ2-3; TRBD1 matches 11 bases. Source material: naive CD8+ T cells from PBMCs. The CDR3 DNA sequence: TGTGCCATCAGTGAGTCGGGACAGGGGGGAGCAGATACGCAGTATTTT. Its translation is CAISESGQGGADTQYF.